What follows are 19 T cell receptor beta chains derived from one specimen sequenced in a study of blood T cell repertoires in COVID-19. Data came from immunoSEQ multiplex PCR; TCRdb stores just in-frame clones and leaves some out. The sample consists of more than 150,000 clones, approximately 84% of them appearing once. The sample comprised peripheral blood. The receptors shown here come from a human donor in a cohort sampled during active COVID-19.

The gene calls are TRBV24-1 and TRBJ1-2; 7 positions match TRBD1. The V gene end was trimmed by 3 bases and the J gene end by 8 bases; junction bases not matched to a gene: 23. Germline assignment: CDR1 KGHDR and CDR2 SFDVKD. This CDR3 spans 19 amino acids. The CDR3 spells CATSDPLPRTGGPRGGYTF. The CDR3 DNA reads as TGTGCCACCAGTGATCCCTTGCCTAGGACAGGAGGCCCCCGCGGGGGCTACACCTTC.

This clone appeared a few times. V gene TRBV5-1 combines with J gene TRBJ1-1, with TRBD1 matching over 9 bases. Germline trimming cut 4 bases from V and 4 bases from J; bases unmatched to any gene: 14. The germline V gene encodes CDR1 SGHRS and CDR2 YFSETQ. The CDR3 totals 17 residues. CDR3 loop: CASSPSGQGFGTTEAFF. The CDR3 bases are TGCGCCAGCAGCCCATCCGGACAGGGGTTTGGGACCACTGAAGCTTTCTTT.

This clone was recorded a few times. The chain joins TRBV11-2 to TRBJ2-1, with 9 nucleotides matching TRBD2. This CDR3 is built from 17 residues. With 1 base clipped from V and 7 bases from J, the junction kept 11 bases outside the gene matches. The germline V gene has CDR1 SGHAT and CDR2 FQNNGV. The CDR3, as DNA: TGTGCCAGCAGCTTAGGATGGCGCGGGGGGGCCAGGAATGAGCAGTTCTTC. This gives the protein CASSLGWRGGARNEQFF.

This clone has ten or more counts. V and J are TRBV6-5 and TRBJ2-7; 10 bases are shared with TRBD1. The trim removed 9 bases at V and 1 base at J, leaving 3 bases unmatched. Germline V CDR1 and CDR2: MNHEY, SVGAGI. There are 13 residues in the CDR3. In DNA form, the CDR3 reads TGTGCCAGTAGGGACAGGGGATCCTACGAGCAGTACTTC. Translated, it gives CASRDRGSYEQYF.

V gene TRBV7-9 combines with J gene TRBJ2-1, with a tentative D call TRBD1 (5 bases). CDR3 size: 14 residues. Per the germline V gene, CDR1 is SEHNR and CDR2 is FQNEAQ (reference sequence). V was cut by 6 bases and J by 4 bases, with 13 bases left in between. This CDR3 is CASSRQSKYNEQFF. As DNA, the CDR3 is TGTGCCAGCAGTCGACAGAGTAAATACAATGAGCAGTTCTTC.

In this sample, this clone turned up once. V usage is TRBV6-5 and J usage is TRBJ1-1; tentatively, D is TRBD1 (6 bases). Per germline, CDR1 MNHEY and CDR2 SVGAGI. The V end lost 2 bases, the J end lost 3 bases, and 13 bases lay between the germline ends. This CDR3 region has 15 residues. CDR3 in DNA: TGTGCCAGCAGTTACCCGGGGACATCATACACTGAAGCTTTCTTT. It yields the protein CASSYPGTSYTEAFF.

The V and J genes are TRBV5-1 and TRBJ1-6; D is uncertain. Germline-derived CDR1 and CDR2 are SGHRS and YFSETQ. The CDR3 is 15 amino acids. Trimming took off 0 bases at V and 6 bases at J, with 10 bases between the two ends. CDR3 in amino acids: CASSLGPSTNSPLHF. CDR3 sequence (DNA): TGCGCCAGCAGCTTGGGGCCCTCAACTAATTCACCCCTCCACTTT. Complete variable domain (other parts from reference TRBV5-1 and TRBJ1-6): KAGVTQTPRYLIKTRGQQVTLSCSPISGHRSVSWYQQTPGQGLQFLFEYFSETQRNKGNFPGRFSGRQFSNSRSEMNVSTLELGDSALYLCASSLGPSTNSPLHFGNGTRLTVT.

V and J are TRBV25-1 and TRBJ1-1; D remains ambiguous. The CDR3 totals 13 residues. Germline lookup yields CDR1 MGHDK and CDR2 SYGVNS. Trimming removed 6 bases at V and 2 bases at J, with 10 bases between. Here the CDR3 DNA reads TGTGCCAGCAGGAGGGCAGCAAACACTGAAGCTTTCTTT. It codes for CASRRAANTEAFF. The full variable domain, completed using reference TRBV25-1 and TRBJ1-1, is EADIYQTPRYLVIGTGKKITLECSQTMGHDKMYWYQQDPGMELHLIHYSYGVNSTEKGDLSSESTVSRIRTEHFPLTLESARPSHTSQYLCASRRAANTEAFFGQGTRLTVV.

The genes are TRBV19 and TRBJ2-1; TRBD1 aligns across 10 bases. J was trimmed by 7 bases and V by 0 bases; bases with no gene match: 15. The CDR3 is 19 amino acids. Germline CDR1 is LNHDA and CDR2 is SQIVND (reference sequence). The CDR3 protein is CASSIDPPFPGQGSNEQFF. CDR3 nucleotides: TGTGCCAGTAGTATAGATCCGCCTTTTCCGGGACAGGGGAGTAATGAGCAGTTCTTC.

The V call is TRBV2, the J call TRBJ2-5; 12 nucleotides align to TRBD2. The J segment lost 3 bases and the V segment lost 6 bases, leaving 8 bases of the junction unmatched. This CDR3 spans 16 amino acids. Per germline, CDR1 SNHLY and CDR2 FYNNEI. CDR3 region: CASRATSGGSEETQYF. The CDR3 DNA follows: TGTGCCAGCAGGGCAACTAGCGGGGGGTCCGAAGAGACCCAGTACTTC.

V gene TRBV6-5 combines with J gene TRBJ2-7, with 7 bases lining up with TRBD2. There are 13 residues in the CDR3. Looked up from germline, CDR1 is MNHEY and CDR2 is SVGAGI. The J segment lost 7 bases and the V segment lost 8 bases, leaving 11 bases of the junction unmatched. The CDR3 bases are TGTGCCAGCTGGGATTTTAGTAGCGGGGAGCAGTACTTC. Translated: CASWDFSSGEQYF.

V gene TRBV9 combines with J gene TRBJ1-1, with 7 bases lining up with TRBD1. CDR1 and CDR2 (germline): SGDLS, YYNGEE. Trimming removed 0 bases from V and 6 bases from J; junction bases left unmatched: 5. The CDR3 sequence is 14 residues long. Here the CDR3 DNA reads TGTGCCAGCAGCGTAGCTCCCGACAGGGCTGAAGCTTTCTTT. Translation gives CASSVAPDRAEAFF.

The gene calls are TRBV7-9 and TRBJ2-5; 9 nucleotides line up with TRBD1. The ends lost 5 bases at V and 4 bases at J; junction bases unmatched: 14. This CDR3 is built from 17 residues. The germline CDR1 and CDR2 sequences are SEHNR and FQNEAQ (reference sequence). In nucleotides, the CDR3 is TGTGCCAGCAGCAGAGCCCCAATGGAGGACAGGGGAGAGACCCAGTACTTC. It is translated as CASSRAPMEDRGETQYF.

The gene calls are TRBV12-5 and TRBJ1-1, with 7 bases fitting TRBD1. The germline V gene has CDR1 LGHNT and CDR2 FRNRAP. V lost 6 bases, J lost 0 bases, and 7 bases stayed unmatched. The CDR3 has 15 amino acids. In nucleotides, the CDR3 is TGTGCTAGTGGCCAGATACAGGGGTTGAACACTGAAGCTTTCTTT. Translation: CASGQIQGLNTEAFF.

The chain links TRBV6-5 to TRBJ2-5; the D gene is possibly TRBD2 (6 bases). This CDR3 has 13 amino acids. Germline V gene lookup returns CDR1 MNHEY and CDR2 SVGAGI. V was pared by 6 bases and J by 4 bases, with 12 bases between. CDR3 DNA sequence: TGTGCCAGCAGGCTTCTAGCGAGAGAGACCCAGTACTTC. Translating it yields CASRLLARETQYF.

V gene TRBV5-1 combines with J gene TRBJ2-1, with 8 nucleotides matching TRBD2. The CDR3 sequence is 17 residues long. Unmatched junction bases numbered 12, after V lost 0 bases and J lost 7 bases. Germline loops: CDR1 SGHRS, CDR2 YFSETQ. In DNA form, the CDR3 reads TGCGCCAGCAGCTTGGGGCCCCGGGAGCGGGGGAGAAATGAGCAGTTCTTC. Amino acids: CASSLGPRERGRNEQFF.

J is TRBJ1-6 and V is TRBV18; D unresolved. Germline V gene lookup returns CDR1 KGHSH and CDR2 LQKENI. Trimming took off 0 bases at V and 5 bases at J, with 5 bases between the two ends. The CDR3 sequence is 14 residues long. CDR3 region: CASSPPQNNSPLHF. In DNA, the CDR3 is TGTGCCAGCTCACCACCACAGAATAATTCACCCCTCCACTTT.

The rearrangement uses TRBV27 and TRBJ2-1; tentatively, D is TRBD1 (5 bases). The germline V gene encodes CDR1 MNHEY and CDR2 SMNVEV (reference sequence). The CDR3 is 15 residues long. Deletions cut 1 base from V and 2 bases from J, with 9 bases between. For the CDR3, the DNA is TGTGCCAGCAGTTTATTTCAGGGTACCTACAATGAGCAGTTCTTC. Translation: CASSLFQGTYNEQFF.

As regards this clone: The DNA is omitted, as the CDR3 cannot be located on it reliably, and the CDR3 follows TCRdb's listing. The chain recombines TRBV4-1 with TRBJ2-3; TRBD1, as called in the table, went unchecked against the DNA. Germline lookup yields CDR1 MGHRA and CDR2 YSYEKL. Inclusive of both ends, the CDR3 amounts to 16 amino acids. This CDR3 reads CASSLEVGQGSGIRYF.